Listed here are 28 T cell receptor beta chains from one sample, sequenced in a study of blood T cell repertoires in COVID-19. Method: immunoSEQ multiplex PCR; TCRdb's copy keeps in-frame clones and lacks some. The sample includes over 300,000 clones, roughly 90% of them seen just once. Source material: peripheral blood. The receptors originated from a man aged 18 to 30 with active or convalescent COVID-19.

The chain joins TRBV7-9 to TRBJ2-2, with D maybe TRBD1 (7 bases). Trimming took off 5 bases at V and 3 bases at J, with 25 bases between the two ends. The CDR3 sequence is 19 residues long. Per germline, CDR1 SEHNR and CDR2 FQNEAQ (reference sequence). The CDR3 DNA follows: TGTGCCAGCAGCCCACCGAGGTCAGGGGGGATTCTTTACACCGGGGAGCTGTTTTTT. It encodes CASSPPRSGGILYTGELFF.

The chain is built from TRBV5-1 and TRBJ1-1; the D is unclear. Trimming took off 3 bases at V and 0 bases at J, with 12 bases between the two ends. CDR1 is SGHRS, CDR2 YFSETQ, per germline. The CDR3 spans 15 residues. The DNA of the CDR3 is TGCGCCAGCAGCTGGATCGCAGGTTTGAACACTGAAGCTTTCTTT. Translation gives CASSWIAGLNTEAFF.

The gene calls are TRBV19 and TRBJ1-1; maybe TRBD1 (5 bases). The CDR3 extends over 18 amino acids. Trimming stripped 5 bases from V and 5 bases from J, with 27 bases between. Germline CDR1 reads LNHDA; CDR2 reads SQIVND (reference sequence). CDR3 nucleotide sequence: TGTGCCAGTAGTTCCCAGAGGCCAGGGTCGGTTCAGAAGACTGAAGCTTTCTTT. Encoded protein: CASSSQRPGSVQKTEAFF.

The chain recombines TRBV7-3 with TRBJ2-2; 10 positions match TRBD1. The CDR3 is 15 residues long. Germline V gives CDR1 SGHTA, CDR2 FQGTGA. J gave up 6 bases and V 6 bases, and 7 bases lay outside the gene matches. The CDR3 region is CASRPGQGFSGELFF. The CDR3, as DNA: TGTGCCAGCAGACCGGGACAGGGGTTCTCCGGGGAGCTGTTTTTT.

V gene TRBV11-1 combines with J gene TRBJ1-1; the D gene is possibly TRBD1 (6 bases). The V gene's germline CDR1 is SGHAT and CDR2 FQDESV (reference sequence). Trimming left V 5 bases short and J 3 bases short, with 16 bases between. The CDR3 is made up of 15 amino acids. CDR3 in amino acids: CASSLILGGDTEAFF. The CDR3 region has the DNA TGTGCCAGCAGCCTCATCCTAGGGGGGGACACTGAAGCTTTCTTT. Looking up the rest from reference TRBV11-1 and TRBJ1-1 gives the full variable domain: EAEVAQSPRYKITEKSQAVAFWCDPISGHATLYWYRQILGQGPELLVQFQDESVVDDSQLPKDRFSAERLKGVDSTLKIQPAELGDSAMYLCASSLILGGDTEAFFGQGTRLTVV.

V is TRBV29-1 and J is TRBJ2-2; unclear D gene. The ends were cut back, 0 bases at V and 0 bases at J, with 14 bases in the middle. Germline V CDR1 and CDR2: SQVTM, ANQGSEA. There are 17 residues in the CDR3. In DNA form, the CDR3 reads TGCAGCGTTGAAGACCGTCTGTACAGCCCGAACACCGGGGAGCTGTTTTTT. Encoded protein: CSVEDRLYSPNTGELFF.

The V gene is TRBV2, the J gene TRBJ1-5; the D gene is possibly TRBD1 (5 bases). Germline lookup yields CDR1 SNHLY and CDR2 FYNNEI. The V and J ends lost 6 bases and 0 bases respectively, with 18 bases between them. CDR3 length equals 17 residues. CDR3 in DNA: TGTGCCAGCAGAGAGTTTACAGGACTAAATAGCAATCAGCCCCAGCATTTT. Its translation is CASREFTGLNSNQPQHF. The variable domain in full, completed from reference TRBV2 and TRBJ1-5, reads EPEVTQTPSHQVTQMGQEVILRCVPISNHLYFYWYRQILGQKVEFLVSFYNNEISEKSEIFDDQFSVERPDGSNFTLKIRSTKLEDSAMYFCASREFTGLNSNQPQHFGDGTRLSIL.

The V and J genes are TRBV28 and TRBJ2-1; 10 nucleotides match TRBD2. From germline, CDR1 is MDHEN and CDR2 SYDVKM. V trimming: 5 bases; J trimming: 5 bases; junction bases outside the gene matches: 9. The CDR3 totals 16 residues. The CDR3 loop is CASSDSSGSSDNEQFF. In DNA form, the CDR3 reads TGTGCCAGCAGTGATTCTAGCGGGAGTTCGGACAATGAGCAGTTCTTC.

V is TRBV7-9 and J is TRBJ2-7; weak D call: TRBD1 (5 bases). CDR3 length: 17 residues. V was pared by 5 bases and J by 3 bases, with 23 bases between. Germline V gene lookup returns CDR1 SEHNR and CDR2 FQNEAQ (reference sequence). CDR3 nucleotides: TGTGCCAGCAGCCCCCGACAGAGCAAAGCCGAAGACTACGAGCAGTACTTC. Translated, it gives CASSPRQSKAEDYEQYF.

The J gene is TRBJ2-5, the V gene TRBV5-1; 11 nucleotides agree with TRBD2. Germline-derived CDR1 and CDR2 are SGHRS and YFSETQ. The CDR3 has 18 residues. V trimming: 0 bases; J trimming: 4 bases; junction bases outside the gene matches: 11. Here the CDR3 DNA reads TGCGCCAGCAGCTTGGGTAGAGTACTAGCGGGAGTTGGAGAGACCCAGTACTTC. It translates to CASSLGRVLAGVGETQYF.

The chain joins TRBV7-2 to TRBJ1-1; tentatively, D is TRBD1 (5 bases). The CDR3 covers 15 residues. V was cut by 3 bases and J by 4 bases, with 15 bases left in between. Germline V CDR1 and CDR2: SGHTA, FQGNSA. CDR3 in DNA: TGTGCCAGCAGCTTCGTCTGGGGCTCGGGCACTGAAGCTTTCTTT. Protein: CASSFVWGSGTEAFF.

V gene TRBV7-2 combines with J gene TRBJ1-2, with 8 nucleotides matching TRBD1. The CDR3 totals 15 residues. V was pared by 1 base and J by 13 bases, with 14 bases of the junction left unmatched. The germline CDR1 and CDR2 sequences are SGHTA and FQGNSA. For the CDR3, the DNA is TGTGCCAGCAGCTTAGGTCTAAATGACAGGGGTTTGAGCACCTTC. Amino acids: CASSLGLNDRGLSTF.

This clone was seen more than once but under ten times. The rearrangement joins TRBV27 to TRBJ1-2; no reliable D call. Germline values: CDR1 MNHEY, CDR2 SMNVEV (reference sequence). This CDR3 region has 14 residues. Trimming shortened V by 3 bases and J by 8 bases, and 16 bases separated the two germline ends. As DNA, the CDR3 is TGTGCCAGCAGTTTGAATTTGCGGGCGGAGGGCTACACCTTC. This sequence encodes CASSLNLRAEGYTF.

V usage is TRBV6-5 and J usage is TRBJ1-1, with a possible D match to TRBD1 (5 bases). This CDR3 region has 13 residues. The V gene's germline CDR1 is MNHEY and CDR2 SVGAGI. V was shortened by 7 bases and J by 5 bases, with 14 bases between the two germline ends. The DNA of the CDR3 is TGTGCCAGCACTCGGGGGGAATGGACTGAAGCTTTCTTT. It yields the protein CASTRGEWTEAFF.

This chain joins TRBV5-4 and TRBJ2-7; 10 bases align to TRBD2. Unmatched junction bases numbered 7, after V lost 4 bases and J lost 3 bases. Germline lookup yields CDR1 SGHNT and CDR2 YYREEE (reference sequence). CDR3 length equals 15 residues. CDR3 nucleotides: TGTGCCAGCAGCGAGATAGCGGGAGGCCTCTACGAGCAGTACTTC. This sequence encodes CASSEIAGGLYEQYF.

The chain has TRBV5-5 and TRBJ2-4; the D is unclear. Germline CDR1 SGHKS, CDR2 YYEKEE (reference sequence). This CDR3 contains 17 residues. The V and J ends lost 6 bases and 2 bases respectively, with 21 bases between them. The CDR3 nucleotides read TGTGCCAGCACTAAAACCGAATTCTTCTCCACCAAAAACATTCAGTACTTC. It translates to CASTKTEFFSTKNIQYF.

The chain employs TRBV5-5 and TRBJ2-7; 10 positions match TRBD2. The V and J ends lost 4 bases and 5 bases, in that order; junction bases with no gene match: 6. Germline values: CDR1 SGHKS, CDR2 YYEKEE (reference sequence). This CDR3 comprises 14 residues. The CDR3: CASSPSGRHHEQYF. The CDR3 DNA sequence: TGTGCCAGCAGCCCTAGCGGGAGACACCACGAGCAGTACTTC.

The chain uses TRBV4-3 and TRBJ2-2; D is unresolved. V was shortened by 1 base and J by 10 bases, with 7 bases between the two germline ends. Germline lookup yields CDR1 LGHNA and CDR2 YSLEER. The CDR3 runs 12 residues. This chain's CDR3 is CASSQANAELFF. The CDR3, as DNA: TGCGCCAGCAGCCAAGCTAATGCGGAGCTGTTTTTT.

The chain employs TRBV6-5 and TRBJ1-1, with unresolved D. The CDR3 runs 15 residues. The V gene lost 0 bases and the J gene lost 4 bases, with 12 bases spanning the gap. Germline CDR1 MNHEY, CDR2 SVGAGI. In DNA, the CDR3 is TGTGCCAGCAGTTACTCGAGGGAGGTTAGCACTGAAGCTTTCTTT. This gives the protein CASSYSREVSTEAFF.

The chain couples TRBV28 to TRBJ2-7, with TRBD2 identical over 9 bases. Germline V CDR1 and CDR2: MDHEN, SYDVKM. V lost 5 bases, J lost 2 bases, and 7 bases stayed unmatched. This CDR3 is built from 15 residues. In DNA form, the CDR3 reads TGTGCCAGCAGTCCCAGCGGGGGGTGGACCTACGAGCAGTACTTC. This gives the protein CASSPSGGWTYEQYF.

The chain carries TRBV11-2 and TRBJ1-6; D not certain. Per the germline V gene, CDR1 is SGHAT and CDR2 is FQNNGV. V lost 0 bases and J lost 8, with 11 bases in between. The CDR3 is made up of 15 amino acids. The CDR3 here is CASSLESGTYSPLHF. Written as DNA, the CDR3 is TGTGCCAGCAGCTTAGAGTCCGGTACCTATTCACCCCTCCACTTT.

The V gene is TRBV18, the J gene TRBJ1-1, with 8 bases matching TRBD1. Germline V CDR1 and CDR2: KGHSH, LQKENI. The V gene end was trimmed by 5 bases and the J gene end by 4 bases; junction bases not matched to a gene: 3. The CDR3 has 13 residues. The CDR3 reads CASSGTGGTEAFF. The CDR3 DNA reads TGTGCCAGCTCAGGAACAGGGGGCACTGAAGCTTTCTTT.

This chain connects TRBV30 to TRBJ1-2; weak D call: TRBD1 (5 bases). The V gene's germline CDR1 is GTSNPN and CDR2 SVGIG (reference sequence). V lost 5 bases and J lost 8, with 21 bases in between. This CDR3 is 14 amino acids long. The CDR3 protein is CAWDRQTLSRGYTF. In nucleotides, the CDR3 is TGTGCCTGGGATAGACAGACCCTGTCGCGGGGCTACACCTTC.

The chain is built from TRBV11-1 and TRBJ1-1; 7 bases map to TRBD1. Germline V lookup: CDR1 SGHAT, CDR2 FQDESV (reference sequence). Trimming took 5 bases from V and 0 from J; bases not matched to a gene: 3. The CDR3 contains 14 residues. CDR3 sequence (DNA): TGTGCCAGCAGCAAGACAGGGCTGAACACTGAAGCTTTCTTT. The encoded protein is CASSKTGLNTEAFF.

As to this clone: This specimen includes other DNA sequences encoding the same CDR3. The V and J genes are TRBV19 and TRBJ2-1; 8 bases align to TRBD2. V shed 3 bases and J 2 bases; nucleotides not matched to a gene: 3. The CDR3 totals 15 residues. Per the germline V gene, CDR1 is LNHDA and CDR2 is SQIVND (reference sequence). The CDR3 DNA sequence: TGTGCCAGTAGTATTTTAGCGGGGACCTACAATGAGCAGTTCTTC. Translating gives CASSILAGTYNEQFF.

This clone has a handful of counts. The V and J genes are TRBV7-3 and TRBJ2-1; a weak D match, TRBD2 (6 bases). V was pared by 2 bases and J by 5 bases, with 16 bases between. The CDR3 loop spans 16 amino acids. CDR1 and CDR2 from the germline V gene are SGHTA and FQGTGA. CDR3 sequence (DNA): TGTGCCAGCAGCTTACCCGTCGGGACTCGAGACAATGAGCAGTTCTTC. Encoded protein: CASSLPVGTRDNEQFF.

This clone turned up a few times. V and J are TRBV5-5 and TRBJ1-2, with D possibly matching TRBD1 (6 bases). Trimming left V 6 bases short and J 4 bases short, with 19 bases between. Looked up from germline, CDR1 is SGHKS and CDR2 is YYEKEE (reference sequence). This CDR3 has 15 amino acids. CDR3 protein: CASTTEGGLGYGYTF. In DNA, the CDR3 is TGTGCCAGCACCACCGAGGGGGGGCTAGGCTATGGCTACACCTTC.

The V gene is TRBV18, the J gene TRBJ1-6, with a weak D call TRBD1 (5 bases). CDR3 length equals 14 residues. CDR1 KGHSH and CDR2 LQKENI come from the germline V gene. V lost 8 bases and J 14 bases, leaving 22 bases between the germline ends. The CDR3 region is CASLDGGLIFSLHF. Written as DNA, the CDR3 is TGTGCCAGCCTGGACGGGGGGTTAATCTTCTCCCTCCACTTT.